Below are 2 T cell receptor beta chains sequenced from a single sample in a study of beta chain features in type 1 diabetes. What was sequenced were expressed TCRB transcripts, since all of the isolated RNA had been reverse transcribed. Clones were sequenced by immunoSEQ multiplex PCR, and TCRdb holds only the in-frame ones, with some missing. The data show around 340,000 clones, roughly 8% seen once. Sample: central memory CD4+ T cells from blood. The receptors come from a woman aged 18-29 years in good health.

The chain couples TRBV5-6 to TRBJ2-5; 9 positions match TRBD2. Germline V CDR1 and CDR2: SGHDT, YYEEEE. J lost 5 bases, V lost 4 bases, and 12 bases had no gene match. There are 16 residues in the CDR3. This CDR3 is CASSQDWLAGIETQYF. The CDR3 bases are TGTGCCAGCAGCCAAGATTGGCTAGCGGGAATCGAGACCCAGTACTTC. The variable domain in full, with the rest retrieved from reference TRBV5-6 and TRBJ2-5, is DAGVTQSPTHLIKTRGQQVTLRCSPKSGHDTVSWYQQALGQGPQFIFQYYEEEERQRGNFPDRFSGHQFPNYSSELNVNALLLGDSALYLCASSQDWLAGIETQYFGPGTRLLVL.

This clone was observed a handful of times. This chain links TRBV6-7 with TRBJ2-5; D is possibly TRBD2 (5 bases). TRBV6-7 is classed as an ORF, of uncertain function. Between the trimmed V and J ends, which lost 0 bases and 5 bases, there was a span of 13 bases. This CDR3 comprises 15 residues. CDR3 DNA sequence: TGTGCCAGCAGTTACTCGAGTTTTGGGGAGGAGACCCAGTACTTC. Protein: CASSYSSFGEETQYF.